This TCR beta chain was retrieved from a study of blood T cell repertoires in COVID-19. Looking at the study overall: COVID-19 samples, acute and convalescent, were from the United States, Italy and Spain.

The CDR3 has 15 amino acids. Germline CDR1 SGHRS, CDR2 YFSETQ. The V and J ends lost 2 bases and 0 bases respectively, with 10 bases between them. Patients from Seattle were sampled longitudinally, starting during active infection. Original processing methods: Estimates of nucleated cell counts were drawn from the amplification of reference gene primers. Profiling relied on immunoSEQ multiplex PCR, and the TCRdb table lists in-frame clones only, not all of them. V, J and clone size reflect that table, while D and trimming were determined from the DNA. Among 200,000 to 250,000 clones listed, 83% were seen once.

This TCR came from a woman in her 30s with COVID-19, enrolled during active disease. This chain uses TRBV5-1 with TRBJ2-3, with a possible D match to TRBD2 (7 bases). The sequenced material came from peripheral blood. The chain's CDR3 is CASSLGGASTDTQYF. CDR3 DNA sequence: TGCGCCAGCAGCTTAGGGGGGGCGAGCACAGATACGCAGTATTTT.